The T cell receptor (beta chain) described here comes from a study of OX40 agonist ivuxolimab in advanced cancers. The overall study: The mean age was about 57 years, ranging from 23 to 79, with under 90% of participants male. Three patients showed partial responses: one hepatocellular carcinoma and two cutaneous melanoma cases.

The table came from immunoSEQ multiplex PCR; TCRdb's copy has only in-frame clones and leaves some out. Of 10,000 to 15,000 clones in the sample, 75% to 85% were seen once. Baseline, cycle 4 day 1, and cycle 7 day 1 were the blood sampling points. The CDR3 length is 10 residues. V lost 6 bases and J 8 bases, leaving 7 bases between the germline ends. CDR1 LGHNA and CDR2 YNFKEQ come from the germline V gene. The sequence derives from an adult with an advanced solid tumor such as melanoma, head and neck, liver or kidney cancer. The starting material was CD4+ or CD8+ T cells sorted from blood, obtained in a trial of the OX40 agonist ivuxolimab. The chain is built from TRBV4-2 and TRBJ2-5; D may be TRBD1 or TRBD2 (5 bases each). The CDR3 DNA reads as TGTGCCAGCAGTGGGACCACCCAGTACTTC. This codes for CASSGTTQYF.